The 29 T cell receptor beta chains below all came from one sample that was sequenced in a study of neurological immune-mediated disorders. One entry per CDR3 protein results from TCRdb running MiXCR on the 5' RACE reads. The table includes tens of thousands of distinct CDR3 sequences, 10% detected once. Sequencing was performed on PBMCs. The receptors here all came from a man in his forties in good health.

The chain couples TRBV7-2 to TRBJ2-1; D remains ambiguous. Germline V gives CDR1 SGHTA, CDR2 FQGNSA. Trimming stripped 6 bases from V and 8 bases from J, with 17 bases between. This CDR3 is built from 14 residues. The CDR3 region has the DNA TGTGCCAGCAGTAAAAATCGGGTTAGCCATGAGCAGTTCTTC. Its translation: CASSKNRVSHEQFF.

This clonotype was counted ten times or more. The chain is built from TRBV18 and TRBJ2-2, with a weak D call TRBD1 (5 bases). V lost 5 bases, J lost 2 bases, and 12 bases lay in between. CDR3 length equals 15 residues. Germline lookup yields CDR1 KGHSH and CDR2 LQKENI. This chain's CDR3 is CASSSDRINTGELFF. The CDR3 DNA sequence: TGTGCCAGCTCAAGCGACAGAATAAACACCGGGGAGCTGTTTTTT.

This clonotype was counted at least ten times. The J gene is TRBJ1-5, the V gene TRBV5-6; the D is unclear. The CDR3 is made up of 15 amino acids. V lost 0 bases and J 0 bases, leaving 7 bases between the germline ends. The germline gives CDR1 SGHDT, CDR2 YYEEEE. The CDR3 sequence is CASSLGTHSNQPQHF. The DNA of the CDR3 is TGTGCCAGCAGCTTGGGGACTCATAGCAATCAGCCCCAGCATTTT.

This clonotype was seen ten or more times. The chain recombines TRBV5-1 with TRBJ2-1; TRBD1 aligns across 8 bases. The germline gives CDR1 SGHRS, CDR2 YFSETQ. V dropped 3 bases and J dropped 13; count of bases not matched to a gene: 9. The CDR3 covers 13 residues. The CDR3 DNA follows: TGCGCCAGCAGCTCAGATGACAGGGGCCTCCAGTTCTTC. It specifies CASSSDDRGLQFF.

This clonotype was counted ten times or more. The chain joins TRBV6-6 to TRBJ2-3, with TRBD2 identical over 7 bases. CDR1 and CDR2 from the germline V gene are MNHNY and SVGAGI (reference sequence). V dropped 7 bases and J dropped 2; count of bases not matched to a gene: 12. The CDR3 sequence is 16 residues long. CDR3 nucleotide sequence: TGTGCCAGCACCAAGGGAGGAGCGGGATTCACAGATACGCAGTATTTT. It encodes CASTKGGAGFTDTQYF.

This clonotype was recorded at least ten times. DNA for the CDR3: TGTGCCAGCAGCCCCGCCCGAGGGCCGGGCGAGACCCAGTACTTC. Protein: CASSPARGPGETQYF. The V and J genes are TRBV3-1 and TRBJ2-5; tentative D call: TRBD2 (5 bases). CDR3 size: 15 residues. V was pared by 4 bases and J by 5 bases, with 17 bases between. Looked up from germline, CDR1 is LGHDT and CDR2 is YNNKEL (reference sequence).

This clonotype showed up many times. V is TRBV5-1 and J is TRBJ2-1; D gene ambiguous. V was clipped by 4 bases and J by 9 bases, with 11 bases between them. The CDR3 runs 12 residues. Per germline, CDR1 SGHRS and CDR2 YFSETQ. This CDR3 is CASSLVRREQFF. The CDR3, as DNA: TGCGCCAGCAGCCTAGTTAGGCGTGAGCAGTTCTTC.

This clonotype was found many times. The rearrangement links TRBV5-1 to TRBJ2-3; the match to TRBD2 covers 9 bases. The V and J ends lost 4 bases and 6 bases, in that order; junction bases with no gene match: 9. Germline-derived CDR1 and CDR2 are SGHRS and YFSETQ. The CDR3 sequence is 15 residues long. CDR3 protein: CASSSGGGAWDTQYF. CDR3 DNA: TGCGCCAGCAGCAGCGGCGGGGGGGCCTGGGATACGCAGTATTTT.

This clonotype was counted ten times or more. CDR3 region: CASSLGQGNSPLHF. In DNA form, the CDR3 reads TGTGCCAGCAGTTTGGGACAGGGGAATTCACCCCTCCACTTT. The genes are TRBV27 and TRBJ1-6; 10 bases are shared with TRBD1. The ends lost 3 bases at V and 7 bases at J; junction bases unmatched: 0. Germline lookup yields CDR1 MNHEY and CDR2 SMNVEV (reference sequence). The CDR3 runs 14 residues.

This clonotype has at least ten counts. V gene TRBV6-1 combines with J gene TRBJ2-3, with 8 positions matching TRBD1. This CDR3 region has 15 residues. Trimming removed 5 bases from V and 7 bases from J; junction bases left unmatched: 11. CDR1 and CDR2 from the germline V gene are MNHNS and SASEGT. CDR3: CASSQRTGRIYTQYF. The CDR3 nucleotides are TGTGCCAGCAGTCAGCGGACAGGGAGGATATATACGCAGTATTTT.

This clonotype was seen a few times. J is TRBJ1-2 and V is TRBV25-1; TRBD1 agrees at 10 bases. J gave up 6 bases and V 3 bases, and 10 bases lay outside the gene matches. CDR3 length: 16 residues. Germline CDR1 is MGHDK and CDR2 is SYGVNS. This CDR3 is CASSDHGQGGSNGYTF. The CDR3 region has the DNA TGTGCCAGCAGTGACCATGGACAGGGGGGTAGTAATGGCTACACCTTC.

This clonotype was seen repeatedly, ten times or more. The V call is TRBV7-2, the J call TRBJ2-1; D tentatively fits TRBD1 or TRBD2 (6 bases each). Germline CDR1 reads SGHTA; CDR2 reads FQGNSA. V lost 1 base and J lost 1, with 11 bases in between. The length of the CDR3 is 16 residues. CDR3 DNA: TGTGCCAGCAGCTTAGTCTCGGGGGCTTCCTACAATGAGCAGTTCTTC. Amino acids: CASSLVSGASYNEQFF.

This clonotype was counted many times. The chain couples TRBV2 to TRBJ2-5; 7 nucleotides agree with TRBD2. The CDR3 runs to 12 residues. Germline V lookup: CDR1 SNHLY, CDR2 FYNNEI. The J segment lost 5 bases and the V segment lost 8 bases, leaving 5 bases of the junction unmatched. CDR3 region: CASAGARETQYF. Here the CDR3 DNA reads TGTGCCAGCGCGGGAGCGCGGGAGACCCAGTACTTC.

As regards this clonotype: A much larger clone differs from this one at a single base, so this may be a read error. The chain recombines TRBV12-3 or TRBV12-4 with TRBJ1-2; tentative D call: TRBD1 (6 bases). The CDR3 sequence is 16 residues long. Trimming took off 3 bases at V and 6 bases at J, with 20 bases between the two ends. The CDR3 spells CASSFRGRGTLNGYTF. CDR3 coding DNA: TGTGCCAGCAGTTTTAGGGGCAGGGGTACCTTGAATGGCTACACCTTC.

This clonotype was detected ten times or more. The V gene is TRBV7-8, the J gene TRBJ2-5; the D gene could be TRBD1 or TRBD2 (6 bases each). Trimming left V 1 base short and J 5 bases short, with 11 bases between. The CDR3 extends over 14 amino acids. Germline V lookup: CDR1 SGHVS, CDR2 FQNEAQ. The CDR3 spells CASSLGGAGETQYF. The CDR3 nucleotides read TGTGCCAGCAGCTTAGGGGGGGCAGGGGAGACCCAGTACTTC.

The V gene is TRBV5-1, the J gene TRBJ2-5, with D perhaps matching TRBD1 or TRBD2 (5 bases each). Germline CDR1 reads SGHRS; CDR2 reads YFSETQ. Trimming removed 1 base at V and 4 bases at J, with 8 bases between. The CDR3 contains 13 residues. In DNA, the CDR3 is TGCGCCAGCAGCTTGTACGGGGCAGAGACCCAGTACTTC. Translation: CASSLYGAETQYF.

This clonotype came up many times. The chain combines TRBV7-8 with TRBJ1-1; D unclear. Germline V CDR1 and CDR2: SGHVS, FQNEAQ. Trimming shortened V by 3 bases and J by 4 bases, and 18 bases separated the two germline ends. This CDR3 has 16 amino acids. The chain's CDR3 is CASSFGSMMGSTEAFF. DNA of the CDR3: TGTGCCAGCAGCTTCGGGAGCATGATGGGGAGCACTGAAGCTTTCTTT.

This clonotype was counted ten times or more. The CDR3, as DNA: TGCAGTGCTAGGAGCGGGAGTGTGTCCTACAATGAGCAGTTCTTC. Protein: CSARSGSVSYNEQFF. The V call is TRBV20-1, the J call TRBJ2-1; TRBD2 agrees at 8 bases. V lost 3 bases, J lost 1 base, and 5 bases stayed unmatched. The CDR3 totals 15 residues. Per the germline V gene, CDR1 is DFQATT and CDR2 is SNEGSKA (reference sequence).

This clonotype has at least ten counts. The V gene is TRBV6-4, the J gene TRBJ2-6; either TRBD1 or TRBD2 may supply D (5 bases each). Germline V lookup: CDR1 MRHNA, CDR2 SNTAGT. This CDR3 has 15 amino acids. The germline V and J ends were trimmed by 6 bases and 0 bases, with 9 bases remaining between them. This CDR3 reads CASSGTASGANVLTF. For the CDR3, the DNA is TGTGCCAGCAGCGGGACGGCCTCTGGGGCCAACGTCCTGACTTTC.

This clonotype was counted many times. The chain's CDR3 is CASSTADRGFGELFF. The DNA for the CDR3 is TGTGCCAGCAGCACCGCGGACAGGGGTTTCGGGGAGCTGTTTTTT. The rearrangement links TRBV7-6 to TRBJ2-2, with TRBD1 identical over 9 bases. With V trimmed by 5 bases and J by 7 bases, 8 bases remained unmatched. This CDR3 is built from 15 residues. From germline, CDR1 is SGHVS and CDR2 FNYEAQ.

The sample holds many counts of this clonotype. The V gene is TRBV5-1, the J gene TRBJ2-7; D is undetermined. Trimming left V 0 bases short and J 2 bases short, with 9 bases between. This CDR3 has 14 residues. Germline V gene lookup returns CDR1 SGHRS and CDR2 YFSETQ. The CDR3 protein is CASSLEAVPYEQYF. CDR3 DNA: TGCGCCAGCAGCTTGGAGGCAGTACCCTACGAGCAGTACTTC.

This clonotype has ten or more counts. The V gene is TRBV6-1, the J gene TRBJ1-1; D remains ambiguous. The CDR3 loop spans 15 amino acids. Trimming left V 4 bases short and J 4 bases short, with 16 bases between. CDR1 MNHNS and CDR2 SASEGT come from the germline V gene. Here the CDR3 DNA reads TGTGCCAGCAGTGTTTCACAGTCGGGAATCACTGAAGCTTTCTTT. Its protein is CASSVSQSGITEAFF.

This clonotype was found many times. The CDR3 DNA follows: TGTGCATGCACTGAAGCTTTCTTT. It is translated as CACTEAFF. The chain employs TRBV6-1 and TRBJ1-1; D unresolved. The CDR3 runs 8 residues. Looked up from germline, CDR1 is MNHNS and CDR2 is SASEGT.

The table lists this clonotype with many counts. This sequence joins TRBV10-3 and TRBJ2-7; D possibly matches TRBD1 or TRBD2 (6 bases each). The CDR3 length is 14 residues. The V and J ends lost 10 bases and 3 bases respectively, with 19 bases between them. The germline V gene has CDR1 ENHRY and CDR2 SYGVKD. The CDR3 is CATQWGDTNYEQYF. The CDR3 DNA reads TGTGCCACTCAATGGGGGGACACTAACTACGAGCAGTACTTC.

This clonotype has at least ten counts. The chain joins TRBV5-1 to TRBJ1-1; D not certain. This CDR3 has 15 amino acids. V was shortened by 3 bases and J by 4 bases, with 16 bases between the two germline ends. Germline CDR1 is SGHRS and CDR2 is YFSETQ. The CDR3 sequence: CASSYRFTQSTEAFF. CDR3 DNA sequence: TGCGCCAGCAGCTATAGGTTCACTCAATCCACTGAAGCTTTCTTT.

This clonotype was seen ten or more times. The chain carries TRBV3-1 and TRBJ2-4; 12 nucleotides line up with TRBD2. V was pared by 3 bases and J by 5 bases, with 5 bases of the junction left unmatched. The CDR3 runs 16 residues. Germline CDR1 and CDR2: LGHDT and YNNKEL (reference sequence). The CDR3 coding sequence is TGTGCCAGCAGCCATGACAGACTAGCGGGGGAAAACATTCAGTACTTC. Its protein is CASSHDRLAGENIQYF.

This clonotype was picked up many times. This chain connects TRBV28 to TRBJ2-7; weak D call: TRBD1 (6 bases). V lost 8 bases and J 0 bases, leaving 8 bases between the germline ends. The CDR3 runs to 12 residues. Germline CDR1 MDHEN, CDR2 SYDVKM. The CDR3 loop reads CASRTDSYEQYF. The CDR3 DNA follows: TGTGCCAGCCGGACAGACTCCTACGAGCAGTACTTC.

This chain joins TRBV28 and TRBJ2-5; D unresolved. Germline-derived CDR1 and CDR2 are MDHEN and SYDVKM. The V and J ends lost 5 bases and 0 bases respectively, with 10 bases between them. There are 14 residues in the CDR3. The CDR3 loop reads CASSLLQYQETQYF. CDR3 nucleotide sequence: TGTGCCAGCAGTCTATTACAGTACCAAGAGACCCAGTACTTC.

This clonotype was counted many times. The CDR3 here is CASSSGAGARTQYF. The CDR3 DNA is TGTGCCAGCAGCTCAGGAGCAGGGGCGAGGACCCAGTACTTC. The genes are TRBV7-2 and TRBJ2-5; the D gene is possibly TRBD1 (6 bases). V was trimmed by 4 bases and J by 7 bases, leaving 16 bases between them. This CDR3 region has 14 residues. In germline, CDR1 is SGHTA, CDR2 FQGNSA.